One TCR beta chain is described in this entry. The antigen is not known. The PCR had 60 Vbeta and 13 Jbeta primers. TCRdb's table, derived via immunoSEQ multiplex PCR, lists solely in-frame clones and lacks some. The data show approximately 140,000 clones, about two thirds seen once. Germline V lookup: CDR1 SGHTA, CDR2 FQGTGA. CDR3 length: 13 amino acids. V dropped 4 bases and J dropped 6 bases, with 12 bases sitting between them. These data belong to a study of cytomegalovirus exposure and HLA in healthy donors. General study results and limits: Three CMV-associated chains were confirmed in vitro to be specific for CMV antigens.

This clonotype was sampled from an older woman in good health and CMV-seropositive. The source material was PBMCs. The V and J genes are TRBV7-3 and TRBJ1-2; D may be TRBD1 (6 bases). CDR3 coding DNA: TGTGCCAGCAGCTCCACAGGGATAGATGGCTACACCTTC. Protein: CASSSTGIDGYTF.